Presented here are 6 T cell receptor beta chains from one specimen sequenced in a study of shared clonotypes between healthy human individuals. Sequencing used immunoSEQ multiplex PCR; TCRdb keeps in-frame clones, though not all of them. Of about 92,000 clones in the sample, 68% were seen once. The sample taken for sequencing was memory CD8+ T cells sorted from blood. This sample's subset: CD45RO+ cells pooled with CCR7-negative TemRA cells. The receptors originated from a man aged 25 to 40 in good health.

The chain combines TRBV7-8 with TRBJ2-7; perhaps TRBD2 as D (5 bases). The germline V and J ends were trimmed by 6 bases and 2 bases, with 14 bases remaining between them. Germline V CDR1 and CDR2: SGHVS, FQNEAQ. This CDR3 comprises 14 residues. The CDR3 DNA sequence: TGTGCCAGCAGGTCCTCCGCGGGCCCCTACGAGCAGTACTTC. It is translated as CASRSSAGPYEQYF.

The chain employs TRBV27 and TRBJ1-1; the D gene is possibly TRBD1 (5 bases). The CDR3 totals 13 residues. V shed 1 base and J shed 8 bases, with 11 bases lying between them. Germline CDR1 is MNHEY and CDR2 is SMNVEV (reference sequence). The CDR3 coding sequence is TGTGCCAGCAGTTTATTGGGGGGTCCCGAAGCTTTCTTT. It is translated as CASSLLGGPEAFF.

The rearrangement joins TRBV21-1 to TRBJ2-7; the DNA was not used to check the table's D call, TRBD1. TRBV21-1 is designated a pseudogene. There are 16 residues in the CDR3. The CDR3 sequence is CASSKWSAGGGYEQYF. CDR3 sequence (DNA): TGTGCCAGCAGCAAATGGTCGGCAGGGGGTGGCTACGAGCAGTACTTC.

The V gene is TRBV27, the J gene TRBJ1-5, with 10 bases matching TRBD1. The CDR3 contains 15 residues. CDR1 and CDR2 (germline): MNHEY, SMNVEV (reference sequence). The ends lost 6 bases at V and 6 bases at J; junction bases unmatched: 8. As DNA, the CDR3 is TGTGCCAGCAGCCCGACAGGGGGCTCGGGTCAGCCCCAGCATTTT. It translates to CASSPTGGSGQPQHF.

As to this clone: Other DNA sequences within the sample encode an identical CDR3. V is TRBV14 and J is TRBJ2-1, with 9 positions matching TRBD2. V shed 3 bases, J shed 4 bases, and the junction held 1 base outside the gene matches. Looked up from germline, CDR1 is SGHDN and CDR2 is FVKESK. The CDR3 has 14 residues. In nucleotides, the CDR3 is TGTGCCAGCAGCCAGCGGGAGGGGTACAATGAGCAGTTCTTC. Translated: CASSQREGYNEQFF.

This clone was detected once. The chain couples TRBV7-9 to TRBJ2-3; D is ambiguous. The CDR3 is 13 residues long. Germline assignment: CDR1 SEHNR and CDR2 FQNEAQ (reference sequence). V lost 1 base and J lost 7, with 9 bases in between. The CDR3 sequence is CASSLDLRNTQYF. For the CDR3, the DNA is TGTGCCAGCAGCTTAGACCTGCGGAATACGCAGTATTTT. Looking up the rest from reference TRBV7-9 and TRBJ2-3 gives the full variable domain: DTGVSQNPRHKITKRGQNVTFRCDPISEHNRLYWYRQTLGQGPEFLTYFQNEAQLEKSRLLSDRFSAERPKGSFSTLEIQRTEQGDSAMYLCASSLDLRNTQYFGPGTRLTVL.